One sample yielded the 19 T cell receptor beta chains listed below, sequenced in a study of blood T cell repertoires in COVID-19. Libraries were prepared by immunoSEQ multiplex PCR; TCRdb keeps only in-frame clonotypes and omits some of them. The repertoire holds 34,000 or so clones, with around 80% as singletons. The sequencing input was peripheral blood. The receptor source for this set is a man older than 75 with acute or convalescent COVID-19.

This clone was found once. V usage is TRBV20-1 and J usage is TRBJ1-2; no definite D call. Trimming removed 5 bases from V and 7 bases from J, with 5 bases in between. The germline V gene has CDR1 DFQATT and CDR2 SNEGSKA (reference sequence). The CDR3 extends over 9 amino acids. CDR3 in amino acids: CSASFGYTF. The CDR3 DNA follows: TGCAGTGCTTCTTTTGGCTACACCTTC.

This chain connects TRBV28 to TRBJ2-7, with 8 positions matching TRBD1. The CDR3 has 15 amino acids. The germline CDR1 and CDR2 sequences are MDHEN and SYDVKM. V dropped 4 bases and J dropped 3; count of bases not matched to a gene: 8. The CDR3 region is CASSSAGTGHYEQYF. CDR3 sequence (DNA): TGTGCCAGCAGTTCAGCCGGGACAGGACACTACGAGCAGTACTTC.

This clone showed up just a few times. The gene calls are TRBV2 and TRBJ2-6; 8 nucleotides line up with TRBD1. CDR3 length equals 15 residues. The V segment lost 5 bases and the J segment 2 bases; nucleotides outside the gene matches: 2. Germline CDR1 and CDR2: SNHLY and FYNNEI. CDR3 loop: CASSTQGAGANVLTF. CDR3 nucleotide sequence: TGTGCCAGCAGTACACAGGGGGCTGGGGCCAACGTCCTGACTTTC.

The J gene is TRBJ2-7, the V gene TRBV6-5; TRBD1 aligns across 12 bases. V shed 6 bases, J shed 5 bases, and the junction held 5 bases outside the gene matches. This CDR3 is 14 amino acids long. Germline lookup yields CDR1 MNHEY and CDR2 SVGAGI. Here the CDR3 reads CASRPGQGANEQYF. DNA for the CDR3: TGTGCCAGCAGACCGGGACAGGGGGCGAACGAGCAGTACTTC.

The V call is TRBV29-1, the J call TRBJ1-2, with 9 positions matching TRBD1. CDR1 is SQVTM, CDR2 ANQGSEA, per germline. V was clipped by 7 bases and J by 8 bases; unmatched bases: 8. The CDR3 has 12 amino acids. The CDR3, as DNA: TGCAGCGCCCGACAGGGGGACAGGGGCTACACCTTC. Its translation: CSARQGDRGYTF.

The V gene is TRBV4-3, the J gene TRBJ2-7; tentative D call: TRBD2 (5 bases). Germline CDR1 reads LGHNA; CDR2 reads YSLEER. V gave up 1 base and J gave up 3 bases, with 13 bases separating them. The CDR3 is made up of 15 amino acids. The CDR3 nucleotides read TGCGCCAGCAGCCAAGGGGAAGACGGGGTCTACGAGCAGTACTTC. Protein product: CASSQGEDGVYEQYF.

The chain has TRBV11-2 and TRBJ2-3; D not resolved. The CDR3 spans 15 residues. V was cut by 2 bases and J by 2 bases, with 11 bases left in between. Germline V gene data show CDR1 as SGHAT and CDR2 as FQNNGV. CDR3 sequence (DNA): TGTGCCAGCAGCTTATTGAGTCGAGCCACAGATACGCAGTATTTT. Translated: CASSLLSRATDTQYF.

This chain connects TRBV5-5 to TRBJ2-7; TRBD2 agrees at 15 bases. The germline V gene has CDR1 SGHKS and CDR2 YYEKEE (reference sequence). This CDR3 is 14 amino acids long. The V gene end was trimmed by 4 bases and the J gene end by 5 bases; junction bases not matched to a gene: 1. CDR3 nucleotide sequence: TGTGCCAGCAGCGGGACTAGCGGGAGGAACGAGCAGTACTTC. This sequence encodes CASSGTSGRNEQYF.

This chain uses TRBV27 with TRBJ2-1; TRBD2 matches 13 bases. CDR3 size: 15 residues. V dropped 5 bases and J dropped 11; count of bases not matched to a gene: 9. The germline gives CDR1 MNHEY, CDR2 SMNVEV (reference sequence). For the CDR3, the DNA is TGTGCCAGCAGTCCCGAAAGGACTAGCGGGAGAAAGCAGTTCTTC. Amino acid sequence: CASSPERTSGRKQFF.

The chain has TRBV13 and TRBJ1-6, with D possibly matching TRBD1 (5 bases). The CDR3 length is 14 residues. Trimming took 2 bases from V and 6 from J, leaving 8 bases between them. Germline values: CDR1 PRHDT, CDR2 FYEKMQ (reference sequence). For the CDR3, the DNA is TGTGCCAGCAGCTTAACAGGAACTAATTCACCCCTCCACTTT. Translation: CASSLTGTNSPLHF.

V usage is TRBV2 and J usage is TRBJ2-3, with D perhaps matching TRBD2 (7 bases). This CDR3 has 12 residues. CDR1 is SNHLY, CDR2 FYNNEI, per germline. V lost 2 bases, J lost 14 bases, and 14 bases lay in between. CDR3 loop: CASSERGAIWYF. In DNA, the CDR3 is TGTGCCAGCAGTGAACGGGGGGCCATTTGGTATTTT.

This chain connects TRBV6-5 to TRBJ1-4, with 10 bases lining up with TRBD1. From germline, CDR1 is MNHEY and CDR2 SVGAGI. With 6 bases clipped from V and 8 bases from J, the junction kept 6 bases outside the gene matches. CDR3 length: 14 residues. As DNA, the CDR3 is TGTGCCAGCAGCCTCCCGGGACAGGGGGAAAAACTGTTTTTT. The encoded protein is CASSLPGQGEKLFF.

The V call is TRBV19, the J call TRBJ1-4; possibly TRBD1 for D (5 bases). Trimming took off 6 bases at V and 8 bases at J, with 13 bases between the two ends. The germline CDR1 and CDR2 sequences are LNHDA and SQIVND (reference sequence). This CDR3 has 13 residues. DNA for the CDR3: TGTGCCAGTAGAGGAGACAGATTCGAAAAACTGTTTTTT. It yields the protein CASRGDRFEKLFF.

The chain uses TRBV7-3 and TRBJ2-1; 10 positions match TRBD1. This CDR3 contains 14 residues. Germline CDR1 is SGHTA and CDR2 is FQGTGA. Trimming took 5 bases from V and 9 from J; bases not matched to a gene: 7. The CDR3 sequence is CASSLRQGAGEQFF. DNA of the CDR3: TGTGCCAGCAGCCTCCGACAGGGGGCGGGTGAGCAGTTCTTC.

The chain couples TRBV15 to TRBJ2-5; D not certain. CDR1 LNHNV and CDR2 YYDKDF come from the germline V gene (reference sequence). This CDR3 comprises 14 residues. Trimming shortened V by 1 base and J by 2 bases, and 8 bases separated the two germline ends. CDR3 nucleotide sequence: TGTGCCACCAGCAGAGCGCGGCAGCAAGAGACCCAGTACTTC. It yields the protein CATSRARQQETQYF. Supplemented by reference TRBV15 and TRBJ2-5, the full variable domain reads DAMVIQNPRYQVTQFGKPVTLSCSQTLNHNVMYWYQQKSSQAPKLLFHYYDKDFNNEADTPDNFQSRRPNTSFCFLDIRSPGLGDTAMYLCATSRARQQETQYFGPGTRLLVL.

This chain uses TRBV5-1 with TRBJ1-4, with D maybe TRBD1 (5 bases). V was cut by 4 bases and J by 11 bases, with 24 bases left in between. The CDR3 has 16 residues. CDR1 and CDR2 (germline): SGHRS, YFSETQ. The CDR3 DNA follows: TGCGCCAGCAGCCCCCTCCCCTCCAGGGAAGAGGTCAAACTGTTTTTT. Translated: CASSPLPSREEVKLFF.

This chain links TRBV7-8 with TRBJ2-7; TRBD1 aligns across 8 bases. The germline CDR1 and CDR2 sequences are SGHVS and FQNEAQ. The CDR3 has 15 residues. V lost 3 bases to trimming and J lost 3 bases; unmatched junction nucleotides: 7. The CDR3, as DNA: TGTGCCAGCAGCTTTTCGACAGGGGCCGGCTACGAGCAGTACTTC. It translates to CASSFSTGAGYEQYF. Together with reference TRBV7-8 and TRBJ2-7, the CDR3 gives the full variable domain: GAGVSQSPRYKVAKRGQDVALRCDPISGHVSLFWYQQALGQGPEFLTYFQNEAQLDKSGLPSDRFFAERPEGSVSTLKIQRTQQEDSAVYLCASSFSTGAGYEQYFGPGTRLTVT.

By sample fraction, this clone is large. V gene TRBV7-3 combines with J gene TRBJ2-2, with no clear D. V was cut by 5 bases and J by 3 bases, with 10 bases left in between. Germline CDR1 reads SGHTA; CDR2 reads FQGTGA. CDR3 size: 14 residues. The CDR3 nucleotides are TGTGCCAGCAGCCTCAGCGCTCACACCGGGGAGCTGTTTTTT. Protein product: CASSLSAHTGELFF.

The chain employs TRBV18 and TRBJ2-1; maybe TRBD2 (5 bases). Between the trimmed V and J ends, which lost 0 bases and 0 bases, there was a span of 6 bases. The CDR3 runs to 15 residues. Germline loops: CDR1 KGHSH, CDR2 LQKENI. CDR3 nucleotides: TGTGCCAGCTCACCACCGGGGAGCTCCTACAATGAGCAGTTCTTC. Translation: CASSPPGSSYNEQFF.